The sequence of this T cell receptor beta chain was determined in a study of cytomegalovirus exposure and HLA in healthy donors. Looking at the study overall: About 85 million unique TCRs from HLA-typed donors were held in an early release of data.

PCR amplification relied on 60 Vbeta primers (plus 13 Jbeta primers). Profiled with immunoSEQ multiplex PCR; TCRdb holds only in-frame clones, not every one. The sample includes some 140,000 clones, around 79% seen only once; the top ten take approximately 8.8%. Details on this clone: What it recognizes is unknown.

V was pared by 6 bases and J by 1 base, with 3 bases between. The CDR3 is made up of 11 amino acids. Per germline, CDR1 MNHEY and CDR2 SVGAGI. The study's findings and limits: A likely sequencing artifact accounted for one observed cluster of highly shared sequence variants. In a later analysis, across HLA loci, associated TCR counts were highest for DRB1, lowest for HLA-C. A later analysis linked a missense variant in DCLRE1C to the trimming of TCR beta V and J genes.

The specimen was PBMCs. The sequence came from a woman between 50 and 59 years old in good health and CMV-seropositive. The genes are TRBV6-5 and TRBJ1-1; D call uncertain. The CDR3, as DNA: TGTGCCAGCAGCTGGAACACTGAAGCTTTCTTT. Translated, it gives CASSWNTEAFF.